This is a list of T cell receptor beta chains from one sample in a study of TIL therapy for anti-PD-1-resistant metastatic lung cancer. Sequencing used immunoSEQ multiplex PCR; TCRdb keeps in-frame clones, though not all of them. The sample has approximately 92,000 clones; around 71% are singletons. The input for sequencing was tumor tissue, taken at baseline. These receptors came from a person aged 25 to 79 with non-small cell lung cancer. Both conserved end residues are part of each CDR3. Each record gives: D gene, clone size, J gene, V gene, CDR3 DNA, CDR3 protein. D genes are given only for firm matches. Clone size, where shown, is once, few, many, or a class for clones that have expanded.

d_call: NA; clone_size: NA; j_call: TRBJ1-2; v_call: TRBV10-3; cdr3_nt: TGTGCCATCAGTGTGGACTATGGCTACACCTTC; cdr3_aa: CAISVDYGYTF
d_call: NA; clone_size: once; j_call: TRBJ2-5; v_call: TRBV5-6; cdr3_nt: TGTGCCAGCAGCTCCTATGAGACCCAGTACTTC; cdr3_aa: CASSSYETQYF
d_call: TRBD1; clone_size: NA; j_call: TRBJ1-5; v_call: TRBV28; cdr3_nt: TGTGCCAGCATTACAGGGGGCGGTCAGCCCCAGCATTTT; cdr3_aa: CASITGGGQPQHF
d_call: NA; clone_size: NA; j_call: TRBJ1-1; v_call: TRBV3-1/TRBV3-2; cdr3_nt: TGTGCCAGCAGCCCCCTTCCGGACACTGAAGCTTTCTTT; cdr3_aa: CASSPLPDTEAFF
d_call: TRBD1; clone_size: NA; j_call: TRBJ2-7; v_call: TRBV5-1; cdr3_nt: TGCGCCAGCAGCCCGACCCGACAGGGGGCCTACGAGCAGTACTTC; cdr3_aa: CASSPTRQGAYEQYF
d_call: TRBD2; clone_size: NA; j_call: TRBJ2-1; v_call: TRBV24-1; cdr3_nt: TGTGCCACCAGTAGAGAGGCCGCAGCGGGAGTGGGCAATGAGCAGTTCTTC; cdr3_aa: CATSREAAAGVGNEQFF
d_call: TRBD2; clone_size: NA; j_call: TRBJ2-2; v_call: TRBV5-1; cdr3_nt: TGCGCCAGCAGCCCCCCACTAGCGGGGCGATCGGTTCGAAGGGAGCTGTTTTTT; cdr3_aa: CASSPPLAGRSVRRELFF
d_call: TRBD2; clone_size: NA; j_call: TRBJ2-1; v_call: TRBV7-6; cdr3_nt: TGTGCCAGCAGCCCTAGCGGATCCTACAATGAGCAGTTCTTC; cdr3_aa: CASSPSGSYNEQFF
d_call: NA; clone_size: NA; j_call: TRBJ2-3; v_call: TRBV6-5; cdr3_nt: TGTGCCAGCAGTTACTCGTTTCAAGGGGGAGATACGCAGTATTTT; cdr3_aa: CASSYSFQGGDTQYF
d_call: TRBD1; clone_size: NA; j_call: TRBJ2-7; v_call: TRBV25-1; cdr3_nt: TGTGCCAGCAGTGAATCCCGGACAGGGGGCCACTACGAGCAGTACTTC; cdr3_aa: CASSESRTGGHYEQYF
d_call: NA; clone_size: NA; j_call: TRBJ2-3; v_call: TRBV5-1; cdr3_nt: TGCGCCAGCAGCTTGTCCCTAGCGAGGGCGCAGTATTTT; cdr3_aa: CASSLSLARAQYF
d_call: NA; clone_size: NA; j_call: TRBJ1-5; v_call: TRBV7-2; cdr3_nt: TGTGCCAGCAGCTTAGTAGGTACAAGCAATCAGCCCCAGCATTTT; cdr3_aa: CASSLVGTSNQPQHF
d_call: NA; clone_size: NA; j_call: TRBJ2-2; v_call: TRBV5-4; cdr3_nt: TGTGCCAGCAGCTACATGAAGACTTATAGCAACACCGGGGAGCTGTTTTTT; cdr3_aa: CASSYMKTYSNTGELFF
d_call: NA; clone_size: NA; j_call: TRBJ2-3; v_call: TRBV19; cdr3_nt: TGTGCCAGTAGTATCGGGTTCATCACAGATACGCAGTATTTT; cdr3_aa: CASSIGFITDTQYF
d_call: TRBD1; clone_size: many; j_call: TRBJ2-1; v_call: TRBV6-5; cdr3_nt: TGTGCCAGCAGTCGACAGGGTTGGGGATACAATGAGCAGTTCTTC; cdr3_aa: CASSRQGWGYNEQFF
d_call: NA; clone_size: NA; j_call: TRBJ1-2; v_call: TRBV10-2; cdr3_nt: TGCGCCAGCAGTGAGTCCTCAGGTTATGGCTACACCTTC; cdr3_aa: CASSESSGYGYTF
d_call: TRBD1; clone_size: NA; j_call: TRBJ2-2; v_call: TRBV10-2; cdr3_nt: TGCGCCAGCAGCCCGGACAGGGGACGAACCGGGGAGCTGTTTTTT; cdr3_aa: CASSPDRGRTGELFF
d_call: TRBD1; clone_size: NA; j_call: TRBJ1-2; v_call: TRBV6-2/TRBV6-3; cdr3_nt: TGTGCCAGCAGCCTTGGGACAGCGATCTATGGCTACACCTTC; cdr3_aa: CASSLGTAIYGYTF
d_call: NA; clone_size: few; j_call: TRBJ1-1; v_call: TRBV27; cdr3_nt: TGTGCCAGCAGTTCCCAACTAGATTATGTGAACACTGAAGCTTTCTTT; cdr3_aa: CASSSQLDYVNTEAFF
d_call: NA; clone_size: NA; j_call: TRBJ2-1; v_call: TRBV19; cdr3_nt: TGTGCCAGTAGTATTCCCCCGGTAAATGAGCAGTTCTTC; cdr3_aa: CASSIPPVNEQFF
d_call: TRBD1; clone_size: NA; j_call: TRBJ1-2; v_call: TRBV7-9; cdr3_nt: TGTGCCAGCAGCTTCGGACAGGGAGGCTACACCTTC; cdr3_aa: CASSFGQGGYTF
d_call: TRBD1; clone_size: NA; j_call: TRBJ1-2; v_call: TRBV5-1; cdr3_nt: TGCGCCAGCAGCGCATACCGACAGGGGGCGGGAGGCTACACCTTC; cdr3_aa: CASSAYRQGAGGYTF
d_call: NA; clone_size: many; j_call: TRBJ2-7; v_call: TRBV19; cdr3_nt: TGTGCCAGTACCCATAGGGGGACGGCTTACGAGCAGTACTTC; cdr3_aa: CASTHRGTAYEQYF